A selection of T cell receptor beta chains follows, all from one sample in a study of blood T cell repertoires in COVID-19. Only in-frame clones appear in the TCRdb table, and some are missing; sequencing was by immunoSEQ multiplex PCR. The sample has roughly 73,000 clones, more than 75% seen once. The sequencing sample was made of peripheral blood. The source of these receptors is a human donor in a cohort sampled during active COVID-19. The CDR3 runs from the conserved cysteine through the conserved F or W. Fields, in order: J gene, V gene, D gene, clone size, CDR3 DNA, CDR3 protein. D genes are given only for firm matches. The size of a clone is reported for some rows only, either as once, few or many, or as a class for expanded clones.

>TRBJ1-5|TRBV27|.|.
TGTGCCAGCAGCGTGTTCTGGAGGGGAGAGAGCAATCAGCCCCAGCATTTT
CASSVFWRGESNQPQHF
>TRBJ1-2|TRBV28|TRBD1|.
TGTGCCAGCAGTCCCGACAGGGCGTCTGGCTACACCTTC
CASSPDRASGYTF
>TRBJ2-1|TRBV19|.|once
TGTGCCAGTAGTAACGGGGGTGCGAATGAGCAGTTCTTC
CASSNGGANEQFF
>TRBJ2-5|TRBV14|TRBD2|.
TGTGCCAGCAGGGTGGCGGGAGCAGGGGAGACCCAGTACTTC
CASRVAGAGETQYF
>TRBJ2-2|TRBV5-1|TRBD1|.
TGCGCCAGCAGCGTGGACAGGGGTTTCGGCGGGGAGCTGTTTTTT
CASSVDRGFGGELFF
>TRBJ1-5|TRBV19|.|.
TGTGCCAGTAGTATTGGCAGGCCCAATAGCAATCAGCCCCAGCATTTT
CASSIGRPNSNQPQHF
>TRBJ1-3|TRBV5-1|TRBD1|.
TGCGCCAGCAGCTCAACAGGGGGGTTCGGAAACACCATATATTTT
CASSSTGGFGNTIYF
>TRBJ1-2|TRBV9|TRBD1|.
TGTGCCAGCAGCGGGACAGGGGGCTTTGGCTACACCTTC
CASSGTGGFGYTF
>TRBJ1-5|TRBV30|.|.
TGTGCCTGGAGTTACCAGGAGGATCAGCCCCAGCATTTT
CAWSYQEDQPQHF
>TRBJ1-1|TRBV7-6|.|.
TGTGCCAGCAGCTTAGACACGAACACTGAAGCTTTCTTT
CASSLDTNTEAFF
>TRBJ2-4|TRBV7-8|TRBD2|.
TGTGCCAGCAGCTCATTTGGGGGGGGAGTCGGGAACATTCAGTACTTC
CASSSFGGGVGNIQYF
>TRBJ2-5|TRBV6-6|.|.
TGTGCCAGCAGTTTTCCACAGGCAGCGGAGACCCAGTACTTC
CASSFPQAAETQYF
>TRBJ1-1|TRBV19|.|.
TGTGCCAGTCAACCATCCTTAAACATGAACACTGAAGCTTTCTTT
CASQPSLNMNTEAFF
>TRBJ1-3|TRBV5-1|.|.
TGCGCCAGCAGCTTGGCGGGTCAGGGGAAAGGAAACACCATATATTTT
CASSLAGQGKGNTIYF
>TRBJ2-1|TRBV19|.|.
TGTGCCAGTAGTAAGTGGGACACCCACAATGAGCAGTTCTTC
CASSKWDTHNEQFF
>TRBJ2-7|TRBV21-1|.|.
TGTGCCAGCAGCCCCAGGGGGCAGGACAGGGCTCCCAGACCGGCCTACGAGCAGTACTTC
CASSPRGQDRAPRPAYEQYF
>TRBJ2-1|TRBV12-5|TRBD2|.
TGTGCTAGTGGTTTGGCCTTTTCTAGCGGTAGATCCTACAATGAGCAGTTCTTC
CASGLAFSSGRSYNEQFF
>TRBJ1-2|TRBV14|.|.
TGTGCCAGCAGCCCGCCCCAGAACTATGGCTACACCTTC
CASSPPQNYGYTF
>TRBJ2-1|TRBV5-5|.|.
TGTGCCAGCACCCTTAGCCCACATTCGTACAATGAGCAGTTCTTC
CASTLSPHSYNEQFF
>TRBJ2-1|TRBV10-3|TRBD2|.
TGTGCCATCAGCGAGCGGGGGGCGAACAATGAGCAGTTCTTC
CAISERGANNEQFF
>TRBJ1-3|TRBV5-4|.|few
TGTGCCAGCGGATCGACGGGAGAGAGGAACACCATATATTTT
CASGSTGERNTIYF
>TRBJ2-7|TRBV14|.|few
TGTGCCAGCAGCCGAACGATGAGCGGCAAATTGGGGGAGCAGTACTTC
CASSRTMSGKLGEQYF
>TRBJ1-3|TRBV19|TRBD1|.
TGTGCCAGTACCGAATCGTCGACAGGGGGAGGAAACACCATATATTTT
CASTESSTGGGNTIYF
>TRBJ2-1|TRBV30|TRBD2|once
TGTGCCTGGAATCCGGGAGGTTCCTACAATGAGCAGTTCTTC
CAWNPGGSYNEQFF
>TRBJ2-1|TRBV5-8|.|.
TGTGCCAGCAGCTTGGCTCGGACATTCTACAATGAGCAGTTCTTC
CASSLARTFYNEQFF
>TRBJ1-1|TRBV19|.|.
TGTGCCAGTAGTATAGATAAGAGGAACACTGAAGCTTTCTTT
CASSIDKRNTEAFF
>TRBJ2-3|TRBV11-3|.|.
TGTGCCAGCAGCATTCAGGGGCCGGATACGCAGTATTTT
CASSIQGPDTQYF
>TRBJ2-1|TRBV19|TRBD2|.
TGTGCCAGTAGTGGCGGGAGGGCCGGTGAGCAGTTCTTC
CASSGGRAGEQFF
>TRBJ1-2|TRBV30|.|.
TGTGCCTGGAGTTTAACTCCGAGGGTACGAGGCTACACCTTC
CAWSLTPRVRGYTF
>TRBJ1-5|TRBV28|.|.
TGTGCCAGCAGACACAACGTCCAGCCCCAGCATTTT
CASRHNVQPQHF
>TRBJ1-1|TRBV28|.|.
TGTGCCAGCAGTCCCCGCCAGACAGGCACTGAAGCTTTCTTT
CASSPRQTGTEAFF
>TRBJ2-3|TRBV5-1|.|.
TGCGCCAGCCGCTTGGGTGTGGGGGCTGGCGGAGATACGCAGTATTTT
CASRLGVGAGGDTQYF
>TRBJ2-7|TRBV2|TRBD2|.
TGTGCCAGCAGCCTATGGGAGGGCGGAGCCTTTTCGGTGTCCTTC
CASSLWEGGAFSVSF
>TRBJ1-6|TRBV19|TRBD1|few
TGTGCCAGTTCGGCAGGGGGTGTTTCACCCCTCCACTTT
CASSAGGVSPLHF
>TRBJ2-1|TRBV6-6|TRBD2|.
TGTGCCAGCAGGAAGACTAGCTCATTCTACAATGAGCAGTTCTTC
CASRKTSSFYNEQFF
>TRBJ1-3|TRBV9|.|once
TGTGCCAGCAGTGTGGGAGGAGGAAACACCATATATTTT
CASSVGGGNTIYF
>TRBJ1-4|TRBV19|.|.
TGTGCCAGTAGTGTGACAATTGGGGAAAAACTGTTTTTT
CASSVTIGEKLFF
>TRBJ2-2|TRBV4-1|TRBD2|.
TGCGCCAGCAGCCGCGGACTAGCGGGAGACGGGGAGCTGTTTTTT
CASSRGLAGDGELFF
>TRBJ1-2|TRBV28|TRBD1|.
TGTGCCAGCACGGGACAGTCTCATGGCTACACCTTC
CASTGQSHGYTF
>TRBJ2-1|TRBV5-8|TRBD2|.
TGTGCCAGCAGCCCTGCCAGGCGGGAGGCGAATGAGCAGTTCTTC
CASSPARREANEQFF
>TRBJ2-3|TRBV7-9|.|.
TGTGCCAGCAGCTTGGAGGGGGCCTACACAGATACGCAGTATTTT
CASSLEGAYTDTQYF
>TRBJ2-3|TRBV19|TRBD2|.
TGTGCCAGTAGTGTGCGACTAGCGGGAGGAACAGATACGCAGTATTTT
CASSVRLAGGTDTQYF
>TRBJ2-5|TRBV2|TRBD1|.
TGTGCCAGCAGTGCAGGGACAGGCCCAGAGACCCAGTACTTC
CASSAGTGPETQYF
>TRBJ2-1|TRBV9|TRBD2|.
TGTGCCAGCACCCCGGGGGGTAACTCCTACAATGAGCAGTTCTTC
CASTPGGNSYNEQFF
>TRBJ1-1|TRBV18|.|.
TGTGCCAGCTCATCAGGGGATGAAGCTTTCTTT
CASSSGDEAFF
>TRBJ2-5|TRBV19|TRBD2|.
TGTGCCAGTAGTACCCGACTAGCGGGAGGTCCGGAGACCCAGTACTTC
CASSTRLAGGPETQYF
>TRBJ2-1|TRBV10-2|TRBD2|.
TGCGCCAGCAGTGAGGCCTTGAATTTAGCGGGAGGGCCCTCCAGCTCCTACAATGAGCAGTTCTTC
CASSEALNLAGGPSSSYNEQFF
>TRBJ2-3|TRBV27|TRBD1|.
TGTGCCAGCAGCATCGGACAGGGGGCGGATACGCAGTATTTT
CASSIGQGADTQYF
>TRBJ1-5|TRBV7-2|TRBD1|.
TGTGCCAGCAGCTTCACACAGGGGGCCACAGGGTCCCAGCATTTT
CASSFTQGATGSQHF
>TRBJ1-2|TRBV7-2|.|.
TGTGCCAGCAGCCCTAGGTCGGCCAAGGGGCTCATCTATGGCTACACCTTC
CASSPRSAKGLIYGYTF
>TRBJ1-2|TRBV5-6|TRBD1|.
TGTGCCAGCAGCTATAGTCGGGCCGGGACAGCCAACTATGGCTACACCTTC
CASSYSRAGTANYGYTF
>TRBJ2-5|TRBV10-3|.|.
TGTGCCATCAGTGTGGGCAGGCAAGAGACCCAGTACTTC
CAISVGRQETQYF
>TRBJ2-1|TRBV19|TRBD2|once
TGTGCCAGTAGTATATCAGCGGGGGTCTACAATGAGCAGTTCTTC
CASSISAGVYNEQFF
>TRBJ1-1|TRBV5-1|.|few
TGCGCCAGCAGCAACTACCCTCCCGACGAGAACACTGAAGCTTTCTTT
CASSNYPPDENTEAFF
>TRBJ2-6|TRBV7-2|TRBD1|.
TGTGCCAGCAGCTTAGTGGGACAGGGGCGCTCTGGGGCCAACGTCCTGACTTTC
CASSLVGQGRSGANVLTF
>TRBJ1-2|TRBV7-9|.|.
TGTGCCAGCAGCTTATGGAGTGACTATGGCTACACCTTC
CASSLWSDYGYTF